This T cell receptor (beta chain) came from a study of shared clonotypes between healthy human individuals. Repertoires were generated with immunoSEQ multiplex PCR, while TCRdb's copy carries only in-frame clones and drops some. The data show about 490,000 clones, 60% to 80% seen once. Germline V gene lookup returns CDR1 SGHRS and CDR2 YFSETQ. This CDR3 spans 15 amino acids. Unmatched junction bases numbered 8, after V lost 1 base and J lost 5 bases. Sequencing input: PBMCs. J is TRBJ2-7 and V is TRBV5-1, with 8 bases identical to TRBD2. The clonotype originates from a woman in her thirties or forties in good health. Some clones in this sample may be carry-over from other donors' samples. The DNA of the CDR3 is TGCGCCAGCAGCTTGCAAGCGGGAGATATCCACGAGCAGTACTTC. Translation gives CASSLQAGDIHEQYF. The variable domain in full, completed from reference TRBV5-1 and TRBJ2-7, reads KAGVTQTPRYLIKTRGQQVTLSCSPISGHRSVSWYQQTPGQGLQFLFEYFSETQRNKGNFPGRFSGRQFSNSRSEMNVSTLELGDSALYLCASSLQAGDIHEQYFGPGTRLTVT.